This T cell receptor beta chain was sequenced for a study of Ad26.COV2.S vaccination and SARS-CoV-2 variants. Study information: Intramuscularly, Ad26.COV2.S was given either once or twice, 56 days apart.

Findings and limits, study-wide: Non-spike TCR breadth was similar in vaccine and placebo recipients.

Produced via immunoSEQ multiplex PCR; TCRdb's table is partial and in-frame only. The table includes about 350,000 clones, around 89% detected once. There are 13 residues in the CDR3. V shed 2 bases and J 5 bases; nucleotides not matched to a gene: 0. Turning to this clone: Antigen unknown.

Treatment described: roughly 20 received Ad26.COV2.S at low or high dose, single or two shots; about 5 received placebo; per-sample allocation not given. Samples analyzed were those drawn on day 63 after the first vaccine or placebo injection. The clonotype was recovered from a person aged 18 to 65 who received the Ad26.COV2.S COVID-19 vaccine or a placebo. This chain links TRBV12-3 or TRBV12-4 with TRBJ2-1; TRBD2 aligns across 7 bases. Material: peripheral blood, obtained in a trial of Ad26.COV2.S vaccine versus placebo. DNA for the CDR3: TGTGCCAGCAGTTTACTAGCGGACAATGAGCAGTTCTTC. Its translation is CASSLLADNEQFF.